This T cell receptor (beta chain) came from a study of blood T cell repertoires in COVID-19. V was cut by 6 bases and J by 4 bases, with 18 bases left in between. This CDR3 is built from 14 residues. Germline loops: CDR1 SQVTM, CDR2 ANQGSEA. Adults between roughly 18 and 95 years of age took part from under 25 US areas. The repertoire was sequenced with immunoSEQ multiplex PCR; TCRdb's copy has only in-frame clones and lacks some. Of hundreds of thousands of clones in the sample, 87% were seen once. Material for sequencing was PBMCs or T cells enriched from blood (not recorded which). This chain links TRBV29-1 with TRBJ1-2; weak D call: TRBD1 (6 bases). The source of this sequence is a woman in her late teens or twenties with acute COVID-19. The CDR3 region has the DNA TGCAGCGTGGGGACGGGGGGCGCTAGCTATGGCTACACCTTC. This gives the protein CSVGTGGASYGYTF.